A selection of T cell receptor beta chains follows, all from one sample in a study of CD8+ T cells in alopecia areata. Sequenced by immunoSEQ multiplex PCR; TCRdb stores in-frame clones only, minus some. The repertoire has 150,000 to 200,000 clones, 55% of them found once; the top ten carry approximately 4.8%. Sequencing was carried out using CD4+ T cells sorted from blood. Receptors originate from a human donor in good health. CDR3s include the opening cysteine and the closing phenylalanine or tryptophan. A D gene is named only where the DNA matches it firmly. Clone sizes are given selectively: once, few, many, or a class where the clone is expanded.

>-|TRBV15|-|TRBJ2-1|15
TGTGCCACCAGCAGAGATTTGGCAGGCCACAATGAGCAGTTCTTC
CATSRDLAGHNEQFF
>few|TRBV29-1|TRBD2|TRBJ2-1|15
TGCAGCGTCTCACAACTAGCGGGTTCCTACAATGAGCAGTTCTTC
CSVSQLAGSYNEQFF
>-|TRBV5-1|-|TRBJ1-2|13
TGCGCCAGCAGCTCTGGGACGCACTATGGCTACACCTTC
CASSSGTHYGYTF
>few|TRBV23-1|-|TRBJ1-1|15
TGCGCCAGCAGTCAATCCGGCTCCATGAACACTGAAGCTTTCTTT
CASSQSGSMNTEAFF
>few|TRBV2|TRBD1|TRBJ2-7|14
TGTGCCAGCAGTCGCGGACAGGCCCCCTACGAGCAGTACTTC
CASSRGQAPYEQYF
>few|TRBV4-1|-|TRBJ2-7|14
TGCGCCAGCAGCCCTTTAGGGATCTCCTACGAGCAGTACTTC
CASSPLGISYEQYF
>-|TRBV7-9|-|TRBJ2-1|12
TGTGCCAGCAGCTTATCCCTGGGGGGGCAGTTCTTC
CASSLSLGGQFF
>few|TRBV27|TRBD1|TRBJ1-5|14
TGTGCCAACACGGACAGGGGAGGGTTTCAGCCCCAGCATTTT
CANTDRGGFQPQHF
>few|TRBV5-4|-|TRBJ1-1|15
TGTGCCAGCAGCGGCTTACAGGGAGTGAACACTGAAGCTTTCTTT
CASSGLQGVNTEAFF
>few|TRBV20-1|-|TRBJ2-1|11
TGCAGTGCTAGATTGCAGAATGAGCAGTTCTTC
CSARLQNEQFF
>once|TRBV28|-|TRBJ1-2|11
TGTGCCAGCACCCGAAACTATGGCTACACCTTC
CASTRNYGYTF
>-|TRBV7-9|-|TRBJ1-1|15
TGTGCCAGCAGCCAAGCGAGGGGCGTTGGAACTGAAGCTTTCTTT
CASSQARGVGTEAFF
>-|TRBV4-1|-|TRBJ1-5|15
TGCGCCAGCAGCCAAGGTCCGTCCGCCGTCTGGCCCCAGCATTTT
CASSQGPSAVWPQHF
>-|TRBV15|-|TRBJ1-1|15
TGTGCCACCAGCAGAGATCCAGGGGAATGGACTGAAGCTTTCTTT
CATSRDPGEWTEAFF
>-|TRBV30|-|TRBJ1-3|12
TGTGCCTGGAGTGTACCCGGAAACACCATATATTTT
CAWSVPGNTIYF
>-|TRBV7-9|-|TRBJ2-1|14
TGTGCCAGCAGCTCTGAGGGAGGATACAATGAGCAGTTCTTC
CASSSEGGYNEQFF
>-|TRBV29-1|-|TRBJ1-5|12
TGCAGCGTCGGCGGAGGACGTCAGCCCCAGCATTTT
CSVGGGRQPQHF
>-|TRBV5-1|-|TRBJ2-2|15
TGCGCCAGCAGCCCGGACAGAATACGCACCGGGGAGCTGTTTTTT
CASSPDRIRTGELFF
>few|TRBV2|-|TRBJ2-1|12
TGTGCCAGCAGGGTCGCCTACAATGAGCAGTTCTTC
CASRVAYNEQFF
>-|TRBV6-5|-|TRBJ1-1|15
TGTGCCAGCAGTTACACCTCAGGGGTTTCGGCTGAAGCTTTCTTT
CASSYTSGVSAEAFF
>-|TRBV2|-|TRBJ2-7|12
TGTGCCAGCCGGGTCGTTGATAACGAGCAGTACTTC
CASRVVDNEQYF
>few|TRBV5-1|-|TRBJ1-1|14
TGCGCCAGCAGCGCCTCAGGGATGAACACTGAAGCTTTCTTT
CASSASGMNTEAFF
>-|TRBV5-1|-|TRBJ2-5|14
TGCGCCAGCAGCTCGCGGACAGTCGGGGAGACCCAGTACTTC
CASSSRTVGETQYF
>few|TRBV30|TRBD1|TRBJ1-4|13
TGTGCCTGGAGTGAAGGGGGCCAGTACTCCCTGTTTTTT
CAWSEGGQYSLFF
>-|TRBV6-5|TRBD2|TRBJ2-1|15
TGTGCCAGCAAGAAGCGGGAGGGCTCCTACAATGAGCAGTTCTTC
CASKKREGSYNEQFF
>few|TRBV12-5|TRBD1|TRBJ2-5|13
TGTGCTAGTGTCCCGACAGGGTCGTTGACCCAGTACTTC
CASVPTGSLTQYF
>few|TRBV6-5|-|TRBJ2-1|15
TGTGCCAGCAGTTACGCCCAGGGACAATACAATGAGCAGTTCTTC
CASSYAQGQYNEQFF
>-|TRBV4-2|TRBD2|TRBJ2-7|15
TGTGCCAGCAGCCAAGTCCGCGGGAGGGCCGACGAGCAGTACTTC
CASSQVRGRADEQYF
>few|TRBV10-3|-|TRBJ1-2|13
TGTGCCGCCCGGGGTCCCGCAGACTATGGCTACACCTTC
CAARGPADYGYTF
>few|TRBV28|-|TRBJ1-5|12
TGTGCCAGCAGTTTAGGCGGTCAGCCCCAGCATTTT
CASSLGGQPQHF
>-|TRBV7-8|TRBD1|TRBJ2-7|14
TGTGCCAGTAGCACCGACAGGGCGGCCTACGAGCAGTACTTC
CASSTDRAAYEQYF
>-|TRBV5-1|TRBD1|TRBJ2-7|14
TGCGCCAGCGGTACCGGGACAGGGCCATACGAGCAGTACTTC
CASGTGTGPYEQYF
>-|TRBV29-1|TRBD2|TRBJ2-5|14
TGCAGCGTTGGGGCGGGGGTGAGCCAAGAGACCCAGTACTTC
CSVGAGVSQETQYF
>few|TRBV11-2|-|TRBJ1-1|13
TGTGCCAGCAGGGGACAAACGAACACTGAAGCTTTCTTT
CASRGQTNTEAFF
>-|TRBV15|-|TRBJ2-7|16
TGTGCCACCAGCAGAGACCCCGTCGGGCAGGGATTCCCTCAGTACTTC
CATSRDPVGQGFPQYF